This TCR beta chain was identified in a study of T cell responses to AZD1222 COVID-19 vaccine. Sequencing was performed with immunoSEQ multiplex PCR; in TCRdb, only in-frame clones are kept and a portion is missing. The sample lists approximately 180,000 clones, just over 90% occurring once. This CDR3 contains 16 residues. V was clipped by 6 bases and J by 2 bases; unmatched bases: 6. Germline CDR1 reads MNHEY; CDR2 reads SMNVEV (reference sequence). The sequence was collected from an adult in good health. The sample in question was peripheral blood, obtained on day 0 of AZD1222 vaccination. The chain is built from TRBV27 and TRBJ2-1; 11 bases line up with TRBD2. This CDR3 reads CASRTGTSGTYNEQFF. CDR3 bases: TGTGCCAGCAGAACCGGGACTAGCGGAACCTACAATGAGCAGTTCTTC.